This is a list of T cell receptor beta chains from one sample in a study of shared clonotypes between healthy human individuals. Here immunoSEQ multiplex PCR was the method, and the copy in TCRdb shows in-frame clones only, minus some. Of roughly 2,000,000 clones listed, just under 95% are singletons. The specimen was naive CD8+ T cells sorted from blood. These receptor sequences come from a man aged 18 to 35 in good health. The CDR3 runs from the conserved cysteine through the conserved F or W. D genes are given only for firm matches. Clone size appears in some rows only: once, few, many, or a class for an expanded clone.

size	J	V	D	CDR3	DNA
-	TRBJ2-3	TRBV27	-	CASSPGASSTDTQYF	TGTGCCAGCAGTCCCGGGGCCAGTAGCACAGATACGCAGTATTTT
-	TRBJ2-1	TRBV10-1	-	CASSEVAEGGNEQFF	TGCGCCAGCAGTGAGGTAGCAGAAGGGGGCAATGAGCAGTTCTTC
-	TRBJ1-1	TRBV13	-	CASSLEGTEAFF	TGTGCCAGCAGCTTAGAGGGGACTGAAGCTTTCTTT
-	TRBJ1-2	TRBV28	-	CASRSGVEEIIVRGAF	TGTGCCAGCAGGTCAGGAGTGGAGGAAATAATCGTCCGTGGGGCCTTC
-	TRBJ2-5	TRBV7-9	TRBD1	CAGGDRARETQYF	TGTGCCGGTGGGGACAGGGCCAGAGAGACCCAGTACTTC
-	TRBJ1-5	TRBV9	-	CASSPSGRADQPQHF	TGTGCCAGCAGCCCCAGTGGGCGGGCGGATCAGCCCCAGCATTTT
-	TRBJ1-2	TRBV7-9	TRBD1	CASSLAPQGAGKGYTF	TGTGCCAGCAGCTTAGCCCCTCAGGGGGCGGGGAAGGGCTACACCTTC
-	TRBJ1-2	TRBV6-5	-	CASSYFSTASLDGYTF	TGTGCCAGCAGTTACTTCTCGACGGCCAGCCTAGATGGCTACACCTTC
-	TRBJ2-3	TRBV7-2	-	CASSPLTTLTHDTQYF	TGTGCCAGCAGCCCCCTGACTACACTGACCCACGATACGCAGTATTTT
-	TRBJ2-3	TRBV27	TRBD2	CASSLLAGPSTDTQYF	TGTGCCAGCAGTTTGCTAGCGGGGCCTAGCACAGATACGCAGTATTTT
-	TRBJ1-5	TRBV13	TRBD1	CASSLGTDLNQPQHF	TGTGCCAGCAGCCTAGGGACAGACCTCAATCAGCCCCAGCATTTT
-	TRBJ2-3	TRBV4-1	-	CASSQGPKTSVALDTQYF	TGCGCCAGCAGCCAAGGTCCAAAAACAAGCGTCGCTTTAGATACGCAGTATTTT
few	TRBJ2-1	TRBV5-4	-	CASSFGNEQFF	TGTGCCAGCAGTTTTGGGAATGAGCAGTTCTTC
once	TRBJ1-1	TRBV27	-	CASSLLGAPTEAFF	TGTGCCAGCAGTTTATTAGGGGCTCCCACTGAAGCTTTCTTT
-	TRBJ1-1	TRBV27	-	CASSFGGAFQAFF	TGTGCCAGCAGTTTCGGGGGGGCGTTCCAAGCTTTCTTT
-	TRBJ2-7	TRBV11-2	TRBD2	CASSLAAGFPYEQYF	TGTGCCAGCAGCTTAGCAGCGGGGTTTCCCTACGAGCAGTACTTC
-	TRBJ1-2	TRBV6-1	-	CASSGGYGYTF	TGTGCCAGCAGCGGGGGCTATGGCTACACCTTC
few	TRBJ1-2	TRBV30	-	CAWDSNYGYTF	TGTGCCTGGGACAGCAACTATGGCTACACCTTC
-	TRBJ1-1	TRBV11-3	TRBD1	CASSSGTANTEAFF	TGTGCCAGCAGCTCTGGGACAGCTAACACTGAAGCTTTCTTT
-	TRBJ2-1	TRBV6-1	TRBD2	CASKVAGDLYNEQFF	TGTGCCAGCAAAGTAGCGGGGGACCTTTACAATGAGCAGTTCTTC
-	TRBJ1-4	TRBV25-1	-	CAVGRTNEKLFF	TGTGCCGTCGGACGGACTAATGAAAAACTGTTTTTT